This T cell receptor beta chain originates from a study of shared clonotypes between healthy human individuals. This CDR3 contains 16 residues. Profiling relied on immunoSEQ multiplex PCR, and the TCRdb table lists in-frame clones only, not all of them. The profile shows approximately 2.5 million clones, roughly 93% of them singletons. This clone was observed a few times. Source material: naive CD4+ T cells from PBMCs. This sample's subset: CD45RA+ positively selected. This chain connects TRBV1 to TRBJ2-1; TRBD2 reflects the table's D call only, with no check against the DNA. TRBV1 is a pseudogene segment. This TCR derives from a man aged 18-30 years in good health. Some clones in this sample may be carry-over from other donors' samples. CDR3 nucleotides: TGCACCAGCAGCCAAGATCCGGGAAGCTCCTACAATGAGCAGTTCTTC. It codes for CTSSQDPGSSYNEQFF.